This T cell receptor beta chain appears in the sequencing data of a study of T cells in tumors after PD-1 blockade (dated by TCRdb to the late 2010s). Concerning the study at large: Prior checkpoint blockade, systemic immunosuppressant use, and recent radiotherapy or other anti-cancer therapy within 4 weeks were grounds for patient exclusion. Patients were treated with either pembrolizumab 200 mg every 3 weeks or cemiplimab 350 mg every 2 weeks. A subset of patients also received ongoing daily vismodegib 150 mg during anti-PD-1 treatment. Peripheral blood samples averaged about 120,000 TCR templates (range about 22,000-260,000) and 36,000 or so unique clonotypes. The study performed paired single-cell RNA and TCR sequencing on site-matched tumors from BCC or SCC patients before and after anti-PD-1 therapy. To compare clonotypes in blood and tumor, bulk TCR sequencing was done on nine to eleven peripheral blood samples taken from roughly five patients. Clinical response was assessed using RECIST version 1.1.

Summary of the overall study and its limitations: About 38% of TCR clonotypes from the tumor were detected in blood, and certain novel exhausted tumor clones were present in blood collected before treatment, which suggests recruitment from the periphery. Where the novel T cell clones came from was not identified, and possible sources could include lymphoid organs or rare unexpanded clones inside the tumor or in the tumor periphery.

As to this clone: Its cognate antigen has yet to be identified. No much larger clonotype is one base removed from it; base qualities were not supplied.

The sample's time point label, decoded: after anti-PD-1 therapy. Genomic DNA extracted from tumor biopsies or peripheral blood was used for bulk TCRbeta sequencing, with input ranging from about 600 ng to 6,004 ng. Every patient was a poor candidate for surgical resection and had histologically proven advanced or metastatic basal or squamous cell carcinoma. The basal cell carcinoma cohort was made up of about 10 patients, and bulk tumor TCR sequencing was performed for about 8 of these patients. The immunoSEQ platform was used to carry out deep TCRbeta sequencing. In the source study's methods: For further analysis, only productive rearrangements were exported out of the immunoSEQ Analyzer. T cell phenotypes were assigned to bulk TCRbeta clonotypes by matching the clonotypes to single-cell RNA+TCR-seq clones with the same TCRbeta sequence. Clone enrichment in tumor was computed as tumor frequency divided by PBMC frequency from bulk TCR sequencing. TCRs were sorted with GLIPH into specificity groups, meaning clusters of distinct TCRs that share CDR3 motifs and likely recognize common antigens. TCRdb limited this immuneACCESS table to in-frame rearrangements with V and J called. A share of clones is missing; checked studies link under half to unresolved V genes, and the rest is unexplained. V and J calls and clone size follow that table, whereas D and trimming were derived from the DNA. The sample table contains 15,000 or so clones; only one count was recorded for almost 85% of them. Roughly 20% of the sample is in the top ten clones.

There are 16 amino acids in the CDR3, from cysteine to phenylalanine inclusive. Left in the record is the CDR3 DNA by itself, 48 bases read in frame from the first base. CDR1 and CDR2, per the germline V gene, are SNHLY and FYNNEI. Trimming costs V 2 bases and J 4 bases, and their ends lie 17 bases apart. The V gene is TRBV2 and the J gene is TRBJ1-2; the D gene is possibly TRBD1, with 6 bases matching. The material sequenced was PBMCs, taken after anti-PD-1 treatment. The sequence was obtained from a human donor with basal cell carcinoma. The CDR3 corresponds to CASSERRGGTSYGYTF. The DNA sequence is TGTGCCAGCAGTGAAAGGAGGGGGGGGACGTCCTATGGCTACACCTTC. Here the CDR3 is joined to the reference TRBV2 and TRBJ1-2 genes, and the full variable domain is: EPEVTQTPSHQVTQMGQEVILRCVPISNHLYFYWYRQILGQKVEFLVSFYNNEISEKSEIFDDQFSVERPDGSNFTLKIRSTKLEDSAMYFCASSERRGGTSYGYTFGSGTRLTVV.